The TCR beta chain under discussion was sequenced for a study of identical twins. Findings and caveats of the study: Insertion counts were lower in abundant cord blood beta clonotypes, a trend that memory repertoires did not show.

MiXCR, run by TCRdb on the 5' RACE reads, gives a single entry per CDR3 protein. The data contain more than 1.5 million distinct CDR3 sequences, roughly a third of them singletons. This clonotype came up many times. Its specificity is not known. CDR1 and CDR2 from the germline V gene are MGHRA and YSYEKL. CDR3 size: 15 residues. V was pared by 4 bases and J by 0 bases, with 11 bases between. This rearrangement joins TRBV4-1 to TRBJ2-3; a weak D match, TRBD2 (5 bases). The sequenced material came from cord blood. The TCR sequence derives from a newborn girl in good health. The CDR3 DNA reads TGCGCCAGCAGCCGAGCGGAGTTAAGCACAGATACGCAGTATTTT. Amino acids: CASSRAELSTDTQYF.